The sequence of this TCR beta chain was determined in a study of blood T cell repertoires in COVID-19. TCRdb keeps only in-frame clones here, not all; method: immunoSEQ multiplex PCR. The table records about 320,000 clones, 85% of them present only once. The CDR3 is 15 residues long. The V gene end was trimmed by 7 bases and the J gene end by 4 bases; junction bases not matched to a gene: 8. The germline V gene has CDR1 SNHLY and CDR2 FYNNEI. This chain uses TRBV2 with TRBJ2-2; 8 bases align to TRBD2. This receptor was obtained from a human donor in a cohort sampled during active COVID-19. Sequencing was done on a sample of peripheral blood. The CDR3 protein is CASTLGGAATGELFF. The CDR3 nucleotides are TGTGCCAGCACCCTCGGGGGGGCGGCCACCGGGGAGCTGTTTTTT.